The text below deals with one T cell receptor (beta chain). For the second PCR, which ran for about 6 to 11 cycles, a sample-barcoded 5' primer and a J-beta primer mix were used. TCRdb passed the 5' RACE reads through MiXCR, listing each CDR3 protein once. Here the sample spans about 640,000 distinct CDR3 sequences, approximately 50% being singletons. The CDR3 extends over 15 amino acids. Germline CDR1 reads MNHNY; CDR2 reads SVGAGI (reference sequence). This record belongs to a study of blood T cells in healthy people across ages. Sequencing used blood. This TCR was recovered from a man in his 60s in good health. The chain combines TRBV6-6 with TRBJ2-7; the match to TRBD1 covers 10 bases. Judging by the DNA end, TRBJ2-5 fits better; the J call may be wrong. DNA of the CDR3: TGTGCCAGCAGTCGGGGGACAGGGGACGAAGAGACCCAGTACTTC. This gives the protein CASSRGTGDEETQYF.